The source of this T cell receptor beta chain is a study of regulatory T cells in long-lasting Graves disease. iRepertoire HTBI primers and Arm-PCR of CDR3 regions built TCR beta libraries. TCRdb independently ran MiXCR on the multiplex PCR reads; one entry per CDR3 protein. The sample lists around 250,000 distinct CDR3 sequences; 20% to 25% were seen once. This clonotype was seen many times. The germline V and J ends were trimmed by 8 bases and 6 bases, with 17 bases remaining between them. Germline CDR1 reads SNHLY; CDR2 reads FYNNEI. The CDR3 contains 14 residues. The time point was: newly diagnosed GD, antithyroid drugs for less than 3 months. Construction of the TCR library relied on RNA isolated from PBMCs.

The receptor's source is a female donor with Graves disease. The source was peripheral blood mononuclear cells (PBMCs), collected at new diagnosis, from a patient treated with antithyroid drugs. This sequence joins TRBV2 and TRBJ1-5; D uncertain. The CDR3 DNA follows: TGTGCCAGCGGGGAGGGTGACACTACTCAGCCCCAGCATTTT. The encoded protein is CASGEGDTTQPQHF.